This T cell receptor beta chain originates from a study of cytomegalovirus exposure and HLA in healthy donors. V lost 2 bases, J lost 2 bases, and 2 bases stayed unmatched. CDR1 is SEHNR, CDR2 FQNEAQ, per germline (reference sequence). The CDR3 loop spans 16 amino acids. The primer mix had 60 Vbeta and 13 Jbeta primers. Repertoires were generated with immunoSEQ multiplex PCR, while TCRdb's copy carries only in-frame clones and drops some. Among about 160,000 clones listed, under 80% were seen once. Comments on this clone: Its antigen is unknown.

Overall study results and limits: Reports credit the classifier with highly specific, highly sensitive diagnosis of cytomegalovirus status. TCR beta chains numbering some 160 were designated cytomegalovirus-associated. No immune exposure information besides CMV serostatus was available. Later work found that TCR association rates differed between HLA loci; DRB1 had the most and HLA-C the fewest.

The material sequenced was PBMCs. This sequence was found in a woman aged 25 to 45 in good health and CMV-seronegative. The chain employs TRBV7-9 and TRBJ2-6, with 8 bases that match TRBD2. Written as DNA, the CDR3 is TGTGCCAGCAGCTTATCGGGGGGGACTGGGGCCAACGTCCTGACTTTC. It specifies CASSLSGGTGANVLTF.